The source of this TCR beta chain is a study of cytomegalovirus exposure and HLA in healthy donors. Whole-study findings and limits: The Asian-associated ancestry cluster reportedly had fewer N-insertions than the roughly 670-donor mean in a later analysis. CMV serostatus was the sole immune exposure data available. The study assumed roughly uniform donor sequencing depth for presence/absence analyses.

In regard to this clone: The target antigen is unknown.

Researchers ran the PCR with 60 Vbeta and 13 Jbeta primers. Produced via immunoSEQ multiplex PCR; TCRdb's table is partial and in-frame only. The sample has 170,000 or so clones, roughly 86% seen once. The source material was PBMCs. The sequence derives from a girl aged 10 to 17 in good health and CMV-seropositive.

The CDR3 loop reads CAWSVLIRDRGPMNTEAFF. The DNA for the CDR3 is TGTGCCTGGAGTGTCTTAATCCGGGACAGGGGCCCGATGAACACTGAAGCTTTCTTT. The V and J genes are TRBV30 and TRBJ1-1; 10 bases map to TRBD1. The CDR3 is made up of 19 amino acids. Germline CDR1 reads GTSNPN; CDR2 reads SVGIG (reference sequence). The J segment lost 0 bases and the V segment lost 0 bases, leaving 13 bases of the junction unmatched.